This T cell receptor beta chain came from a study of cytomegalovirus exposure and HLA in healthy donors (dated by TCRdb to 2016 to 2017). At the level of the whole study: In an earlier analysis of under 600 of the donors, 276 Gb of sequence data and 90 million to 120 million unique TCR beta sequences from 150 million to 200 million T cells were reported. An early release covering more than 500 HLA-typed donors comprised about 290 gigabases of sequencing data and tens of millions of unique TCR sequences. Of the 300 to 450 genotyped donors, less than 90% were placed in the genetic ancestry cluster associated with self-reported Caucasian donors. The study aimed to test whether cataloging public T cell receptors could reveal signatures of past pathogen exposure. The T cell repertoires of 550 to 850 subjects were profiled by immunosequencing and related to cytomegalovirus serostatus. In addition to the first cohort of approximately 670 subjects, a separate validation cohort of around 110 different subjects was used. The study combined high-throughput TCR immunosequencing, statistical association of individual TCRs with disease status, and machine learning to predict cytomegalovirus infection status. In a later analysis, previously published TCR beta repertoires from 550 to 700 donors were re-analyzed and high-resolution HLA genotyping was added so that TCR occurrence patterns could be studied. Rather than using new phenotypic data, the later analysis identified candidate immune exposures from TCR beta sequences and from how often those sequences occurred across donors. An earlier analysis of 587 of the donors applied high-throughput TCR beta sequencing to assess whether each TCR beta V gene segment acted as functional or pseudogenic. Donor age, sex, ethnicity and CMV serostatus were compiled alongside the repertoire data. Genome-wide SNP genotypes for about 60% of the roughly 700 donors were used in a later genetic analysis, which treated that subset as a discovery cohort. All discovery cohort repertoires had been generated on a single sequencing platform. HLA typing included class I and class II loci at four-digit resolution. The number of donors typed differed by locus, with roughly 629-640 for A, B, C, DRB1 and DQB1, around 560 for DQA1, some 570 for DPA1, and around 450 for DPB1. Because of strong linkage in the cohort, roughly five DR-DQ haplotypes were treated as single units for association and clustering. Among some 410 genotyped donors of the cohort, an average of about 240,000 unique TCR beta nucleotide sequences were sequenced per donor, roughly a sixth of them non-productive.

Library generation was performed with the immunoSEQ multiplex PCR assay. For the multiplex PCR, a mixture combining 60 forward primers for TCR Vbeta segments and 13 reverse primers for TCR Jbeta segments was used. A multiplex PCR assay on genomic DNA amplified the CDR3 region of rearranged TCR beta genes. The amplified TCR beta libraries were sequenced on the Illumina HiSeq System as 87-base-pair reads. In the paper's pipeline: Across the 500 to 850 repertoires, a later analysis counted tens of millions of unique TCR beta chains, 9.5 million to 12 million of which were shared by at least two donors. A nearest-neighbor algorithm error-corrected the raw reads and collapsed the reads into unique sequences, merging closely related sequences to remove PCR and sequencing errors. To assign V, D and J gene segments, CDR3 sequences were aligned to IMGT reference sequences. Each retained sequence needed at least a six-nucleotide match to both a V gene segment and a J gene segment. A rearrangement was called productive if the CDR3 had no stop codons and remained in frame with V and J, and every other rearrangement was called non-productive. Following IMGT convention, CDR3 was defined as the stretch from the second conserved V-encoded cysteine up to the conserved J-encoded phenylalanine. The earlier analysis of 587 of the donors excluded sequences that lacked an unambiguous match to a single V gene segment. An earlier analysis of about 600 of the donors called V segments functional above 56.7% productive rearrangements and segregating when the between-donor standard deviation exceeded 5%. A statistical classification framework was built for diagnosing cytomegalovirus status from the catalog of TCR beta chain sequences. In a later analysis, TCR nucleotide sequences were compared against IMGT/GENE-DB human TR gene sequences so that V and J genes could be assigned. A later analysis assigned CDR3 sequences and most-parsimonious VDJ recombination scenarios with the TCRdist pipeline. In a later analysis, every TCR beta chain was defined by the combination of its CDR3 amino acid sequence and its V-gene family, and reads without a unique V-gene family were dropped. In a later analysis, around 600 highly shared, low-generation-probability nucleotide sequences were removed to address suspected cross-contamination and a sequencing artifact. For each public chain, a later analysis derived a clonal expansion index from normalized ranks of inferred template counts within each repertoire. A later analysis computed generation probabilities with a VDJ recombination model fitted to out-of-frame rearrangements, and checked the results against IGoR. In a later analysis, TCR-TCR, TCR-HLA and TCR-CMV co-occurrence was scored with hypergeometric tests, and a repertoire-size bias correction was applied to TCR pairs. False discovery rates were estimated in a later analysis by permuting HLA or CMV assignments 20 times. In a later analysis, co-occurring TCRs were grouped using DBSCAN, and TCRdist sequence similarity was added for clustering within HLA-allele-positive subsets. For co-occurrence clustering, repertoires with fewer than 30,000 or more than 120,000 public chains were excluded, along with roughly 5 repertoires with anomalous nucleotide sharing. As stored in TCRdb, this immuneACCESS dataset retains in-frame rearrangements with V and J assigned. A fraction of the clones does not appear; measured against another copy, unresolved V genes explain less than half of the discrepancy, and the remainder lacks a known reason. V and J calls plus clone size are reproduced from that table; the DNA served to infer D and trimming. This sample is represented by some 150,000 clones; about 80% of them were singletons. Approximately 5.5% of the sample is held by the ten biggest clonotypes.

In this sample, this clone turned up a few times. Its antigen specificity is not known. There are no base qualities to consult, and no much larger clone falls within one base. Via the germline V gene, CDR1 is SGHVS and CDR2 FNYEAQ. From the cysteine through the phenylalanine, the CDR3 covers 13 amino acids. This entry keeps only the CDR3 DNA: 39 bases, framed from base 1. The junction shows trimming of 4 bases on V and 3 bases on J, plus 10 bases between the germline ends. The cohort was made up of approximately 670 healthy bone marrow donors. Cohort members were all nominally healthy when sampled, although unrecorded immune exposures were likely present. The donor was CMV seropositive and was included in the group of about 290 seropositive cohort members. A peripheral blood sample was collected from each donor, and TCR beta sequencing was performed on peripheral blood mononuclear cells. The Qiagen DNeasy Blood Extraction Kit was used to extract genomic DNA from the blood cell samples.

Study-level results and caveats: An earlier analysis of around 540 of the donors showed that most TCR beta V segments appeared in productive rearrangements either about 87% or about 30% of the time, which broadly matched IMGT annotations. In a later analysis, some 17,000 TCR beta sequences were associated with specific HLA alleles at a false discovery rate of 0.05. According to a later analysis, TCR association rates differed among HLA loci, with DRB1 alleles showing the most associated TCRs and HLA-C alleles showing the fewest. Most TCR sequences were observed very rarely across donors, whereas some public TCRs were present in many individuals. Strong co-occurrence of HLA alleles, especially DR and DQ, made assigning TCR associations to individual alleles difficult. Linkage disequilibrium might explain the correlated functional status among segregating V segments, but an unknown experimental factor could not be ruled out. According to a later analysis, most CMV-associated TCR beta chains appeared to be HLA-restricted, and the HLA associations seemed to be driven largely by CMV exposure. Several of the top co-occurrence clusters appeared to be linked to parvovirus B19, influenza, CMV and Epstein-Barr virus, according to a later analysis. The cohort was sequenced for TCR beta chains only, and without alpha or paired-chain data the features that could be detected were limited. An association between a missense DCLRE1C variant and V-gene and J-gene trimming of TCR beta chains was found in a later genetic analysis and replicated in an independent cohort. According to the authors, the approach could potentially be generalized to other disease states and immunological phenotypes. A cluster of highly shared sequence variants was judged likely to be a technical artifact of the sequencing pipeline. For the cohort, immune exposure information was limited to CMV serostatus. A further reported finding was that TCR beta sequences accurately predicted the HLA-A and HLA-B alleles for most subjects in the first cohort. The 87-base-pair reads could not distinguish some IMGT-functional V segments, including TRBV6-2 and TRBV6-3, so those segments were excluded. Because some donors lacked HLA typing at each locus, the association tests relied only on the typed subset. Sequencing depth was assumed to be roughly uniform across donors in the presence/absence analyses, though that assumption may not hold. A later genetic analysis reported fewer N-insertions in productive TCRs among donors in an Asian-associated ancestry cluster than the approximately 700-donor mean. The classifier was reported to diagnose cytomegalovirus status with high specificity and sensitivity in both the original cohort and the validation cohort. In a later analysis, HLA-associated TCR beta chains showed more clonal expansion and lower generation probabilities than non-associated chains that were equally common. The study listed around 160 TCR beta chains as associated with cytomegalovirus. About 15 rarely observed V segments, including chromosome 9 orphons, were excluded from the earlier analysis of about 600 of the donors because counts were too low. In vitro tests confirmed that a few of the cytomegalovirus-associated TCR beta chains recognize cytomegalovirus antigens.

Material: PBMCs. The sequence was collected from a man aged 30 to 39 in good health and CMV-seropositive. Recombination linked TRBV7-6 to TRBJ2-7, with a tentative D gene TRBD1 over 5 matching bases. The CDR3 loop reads CASSSGPNYEQYF. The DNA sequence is TGTGCCAGCAGCTCAGGGCCGAACTACGAGCAGTACTTC.